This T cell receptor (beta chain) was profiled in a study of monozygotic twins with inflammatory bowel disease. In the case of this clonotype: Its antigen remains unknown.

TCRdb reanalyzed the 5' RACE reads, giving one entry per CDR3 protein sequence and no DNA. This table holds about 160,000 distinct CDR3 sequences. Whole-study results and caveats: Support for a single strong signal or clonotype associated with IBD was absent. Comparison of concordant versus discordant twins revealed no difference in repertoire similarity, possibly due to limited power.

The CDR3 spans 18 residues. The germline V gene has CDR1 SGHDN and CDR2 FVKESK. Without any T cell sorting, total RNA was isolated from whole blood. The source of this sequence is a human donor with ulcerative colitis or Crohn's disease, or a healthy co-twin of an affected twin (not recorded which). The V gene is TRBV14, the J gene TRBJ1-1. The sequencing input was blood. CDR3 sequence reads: CASSQYQGLALGNTEAFF.